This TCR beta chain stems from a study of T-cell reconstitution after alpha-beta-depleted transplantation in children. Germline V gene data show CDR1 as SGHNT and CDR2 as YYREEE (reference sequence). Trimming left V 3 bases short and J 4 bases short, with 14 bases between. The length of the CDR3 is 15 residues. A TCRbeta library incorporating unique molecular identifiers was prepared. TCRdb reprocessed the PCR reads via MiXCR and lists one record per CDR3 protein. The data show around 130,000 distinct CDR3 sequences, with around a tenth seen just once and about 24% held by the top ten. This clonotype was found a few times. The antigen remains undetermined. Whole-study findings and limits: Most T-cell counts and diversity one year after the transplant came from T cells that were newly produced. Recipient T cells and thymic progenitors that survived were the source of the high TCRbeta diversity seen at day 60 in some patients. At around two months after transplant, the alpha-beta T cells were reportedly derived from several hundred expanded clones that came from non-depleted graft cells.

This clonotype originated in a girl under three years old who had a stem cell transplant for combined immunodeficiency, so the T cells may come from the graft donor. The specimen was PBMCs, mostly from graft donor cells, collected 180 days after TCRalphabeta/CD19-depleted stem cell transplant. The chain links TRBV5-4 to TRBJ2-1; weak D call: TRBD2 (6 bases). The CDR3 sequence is CASSSWGVQYNEQFF. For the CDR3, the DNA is TGTGCCAGCAGCTCCTGGGGGGTTCAGTACAATGAGCAGTTCTTC.